This entry features one TCR beta chain sequence. This sample was included in a study of patients and donors after allogeneic stem cell transplantation. Each CDR3 protein is one row after TCRdb ran MiXCR on the RT-PCR reads. The sample carries 190,000 or so distinct CDR3 sequences, more than 35% recorded once. This sequence was found in a human donor who was either an allogeneic HSCT recipient or a stem cell or donor lymphocyte infusion donor (not recorded which). It is not recorded whose cells these are; they may come from a transplant donor. Sequencing input: blood, either unsorted or a sorted T cell fraction (not recorded which).

CDR3 nucleotide sequence: TGTGCCAGCAGCTTAGATGCCTTTGAAGGTAGAGAGGAGACCCAGTACTTC. Translated: CASSLDAFEGREETQYF. The chain has TRBV7-6 and TRBJ2-5; D is unclear. Germline V CDR1 and CDR2: SGHVS, FNYEAQ. V lost 1 base and J 5 bases, leaving 20 bases between the germline ends. The CDR3 runs to 17 residues.